This TCR beta chain was documented in a study of T-cell reconstitution after alpha-beta-depleted transplantation in children. In germline, CDR1 is SQVTM, CDR2 ANQGSEA. V gave up 5 bases and J gave up 0 bases, with 15 bases separating them. The CDR3 runs to 15 residues. Unique molecular identifiers featured in how the TCRbeta library was prepared. TCRdb redid the calling of the PCR reads with MiXCR, one entry per CDR3 protein. The table records 360,000 or so distinct CDR3 sequences, over 20% of them present only once. This chain uses TRBV29-1 with TRBJ2-3; D might be TRBD2 (5 bases). This clonotype originated in a human donor who donated a stem cell graft to a child with acute myeloid leukemia. This specimen consisted of PBMCs from the stem cell graft donor, obtained from the stem cell graft. The CDR3 region is CSVTRGQESTDTQYF. CDR3 nucleotide sequence: TGCAGCGTTACACGGGGTCAGGAAAGCACAGATACGCAGTATTTT.